This T cell receptor beta chain was recovered during a study of human T cells and chemical hapten exposure. The time point here: patch test 1, 2 weeks after DPC sensitization. The sample's treatment: therapeutic diphenylcyclopropenone sensitization with weekly scalp DPC. Blood sampling occurred before each patch-test application. Sample donors consisted of patients with alopecia, aged 18 to 70 years, who were suitable for DPC. Study findings and constraints: The study found that PT1 expanded TCR counts correlated positively with patch test score.

As concerns this clonotype: As yet, its antigen is unknown.

The V and J ends lost 0 bases and 5 bases, in that order; junction bases with no gene match: 5. The germline gives CDR1 DFQATT, CDR2 SNEGSKA (reference sequence). This CDR3 has 15 amino acids. TCRdb reprocessed the RACE reads via MiXCR and lists one record per CDR3 protein. In the table there are 100,000 or so distinct CDR3 sequences, 8% to 13% of which are singletons. The sequenced sample was whole blood, obtained in connection with sensitization to the hapten diphenylcyclopropenone (DPC). J is TRBJ2-3 and V is TRBV20-1; 10 nucleotides line up with TRBD2. This sequence was found in a woman aged 40 to 50 with alopecia areata. Some clones in this sample may be carry-over from other donors' samples. In DNA, the CDR3 is TGCAGTGCTAGAGATCCAAGCGGGGGGGAAGATACGCAGTATTTT. Translating it yields CSARDPSGGEDTQYF.